The clone carrying this T cell receptor beta chain has only a few counts. The target antigen is unknown. These data come from a study of T cell clonotyping in hematopoietic cell transplantation. The study's findings and limits: Pathologically expanded recipient clonotypes increased progressively from day 30 to day 180 as diversity fell. Broader posttransplant TCR repertoire diversity was predicted by graft donor and pretransplant recipient Inverse Simpson Index values.

V lost 5 bases to trimming and J lost 4 bases; unmatched junction nucleotides: 3. The CDR3 is made up of 14 amino acids. Germline values: CDR1 SGHAT, CDR2 FQNNGV. TCRdb's table, derived via immunoSEQ multiplex PCR, lists solely in-frame clones and lacks some. This table has about 16,000 clones, approximately 87% appearing once. The TCR originated in a man aged 45 to 65 in good health. Some clones in this sample may be carry-over from other donors' samples. The sequencing input was peripheral blood mononuclear cells. This chain joins TRBV11-2 and TRBJ2-2; 8 bases are shared with TRBD1. This CDR3 is CASSQQGGTGELFF. In DNA form, the CDR3 reads TGTGCCAGCAGCCAACAGGGGGGCACCGGGGAGCTGTTTTTT. Combining the CDR3 with reference TRBV11-2 and TRBJ2-2 gives the whole variable domain EAGVAQSPRYKIIEKRQSVAFWCNPISGHATLYWYQQILGQGPKLLIQFQNNGVVDDSQLPKDRFSAERLKGVDSTLKIQPAKLEDSAVYLCASSQQGGTGELFFGEGSRLTVL.